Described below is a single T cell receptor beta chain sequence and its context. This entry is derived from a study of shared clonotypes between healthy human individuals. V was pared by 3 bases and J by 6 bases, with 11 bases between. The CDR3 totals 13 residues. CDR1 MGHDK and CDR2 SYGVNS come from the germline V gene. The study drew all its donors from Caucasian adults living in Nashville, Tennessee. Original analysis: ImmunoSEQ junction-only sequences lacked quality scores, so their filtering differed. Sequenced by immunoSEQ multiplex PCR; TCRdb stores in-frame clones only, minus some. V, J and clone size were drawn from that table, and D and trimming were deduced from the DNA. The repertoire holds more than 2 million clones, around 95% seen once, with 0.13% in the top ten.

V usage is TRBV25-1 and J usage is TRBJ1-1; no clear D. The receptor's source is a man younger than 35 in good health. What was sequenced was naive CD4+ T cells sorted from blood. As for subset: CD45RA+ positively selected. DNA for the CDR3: TGTGCCAGCAGTGATCCGGTTTTGGCTGAAGCTTTCTTT. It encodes CASSDPVLAEAFF.